The present T cell receptor beta chain was sequenced within a study of blood T cell repertoires in COVID-19. The overall study: Specimens from acute and convalescent COVID-19 originated in the United States, Italy and Spain. The cDNA or gDNA used as material had been derived from T cells, B-cell-depleted T cells, or PBMCs.

Original methodology: Reference gene primer amplification gave nucleated cell count estimates. Clones were read by immunoSEQ multiplex PCR, and TCRdb kept only the in-frame ones, dropping some. The V and J calls and the clone size are those of that table, but D and trimming were determined from the DNA. The table shows approximately 260,000 clones, with 70% to 90% occurring only once. The V end lost 4 bases, the J end lost 1 base, and 16 bases lay between the germline ends. Germline CDR1 is SNHLY and CDR2 is FYNNEI. This CDR3 is built from 16 residues. This sequence joins TRBV2 and TRBJ1-2; the D is unclear. What was sequenced was peripheral blood. This receptor was identified in a woman aged 65 to 85 with acute or convalescent COVID-19. The CDR3 loop reads CASSGGRTSRNYGYTF. DNA of the CDR3: TGTGCCAGCAGTGGAGGAAGAACAAGTCGTAACTATGGCTACACCTTC.